This T cell receptor beta chain comes out of a study of blood T cell repertoires in COVID-19. In the authors' methods: Cell counts per sample came from amplifying reference gene primers. Clones were read by immunoSEQ multiplex PCR, and TCRdb kept only the in-frame ones, dropping some. The DNA gave D and trimming, while V, J and clone size come from that table. Of fewer than 500,000 clones in the sample, roughly 89% were seen once. Germline-derived CDR1 and CDR2 are SNHLY and FYNNEI. V dropped 4 bases and J dropped 4; count of bases not matched to a gene: 5. The CDR3 spans 14 residues. The chain couples TRBV2 to TRBJ1-1; 8 bases map to TRBD1. The sequence came from a woman between 25 and 40 years old with active or convalescent COVID-19. Source material: peripheral blood. CDR3 sequence reads: CASSVTGGGTEAFF. The DNA for the CDR3 is TGTGCCAGCAGTGTTACAGGGGGAGGCACTGAAGCTTTCTTT.